Presented here are 20 T cell receptor beta chains from one specimen sequenced in a study of shared clonotypes between healthy human individuals. The table came from immunoSEQ multiplex PCR; TCRdb's copy has only in-frame clones and leaves some out. The sample records hundreds of thousands of clones, 90% to 97% being singletons. Naive CD8 populations comprised CD45RO-negative cells positively selected for CCR7, excluding terminally differentiated effector memory CD45RA+ cells. The material sequenced was naive CD8+ T cells sorted from blood. The receptors stem from a woman younger than 45 in good health.

The rearrangement uses TRBV15 and TRBJ1-5; no clear D. CDR3 length equals 14 residues. Germline CDR1 is LNHNV and CDR2 is YYDKDF (reference sequence). Trimming took off 0 bases at V and 11 bases at J, with 14 bases between the two ends. The CDR3 DNA follows: TGTGCCACCAGCAGAGATCTTGGGCATACAGCCCAGCATTTT. It codes for CATSRDLGHTAQHF.

V gene TRBV6-1 combines with J gene TRBJ1-2, with TRBD1 identical over 9 bases. Germline lookup yields CDR1 MNHNS and CDR2 SASEGT. Trimming at V came to 5 bases and at J to 6 bases, leaving 7 bases not matched to a gene. This CDR3 is 14 amino acids long. CDR3 nucleotide sequence: TGTGCCAGCAGTCAGATGCGGACAGGGGATGGCTACACCTTC. Its translation is CASSQMRTGDGYTF.

V usage is TRBV30 and J usage is TRBJ2-7, with 13 nucleotides matching TRBD2. The CDR3 contains 16 residues. Germline CDR1 reads GTSNPN; CDR2 reads SVGIG (reference sequence). V was clipped by 2 bases and J by 3 bases; unmatched bases: 7. The CDR3 bases are TGTGCCTGGAGTACGGTAGGACTAGCGGGGGACTACGAGCAGTACTTC. It codes for CAWSTVGLAGDYEQYF.

The chain joins TRBV7-2 to TRBJ2-7, with D tentatively TRBD2 (5 bases). Trimming shortened V by 5 bases and J by 3 bases, and 23 bases separated the two germline ends. The CDR3 has 17 amino acids. Germline V lookup: CDR1 SGHTA, CDR2 FQGNSA. In DNA form, the CDR3 reads TGTGCCAGCAGCCCCCCCCGGCTGAGCCGGGGAAACTACGAGCAGTACTTC. Translating it yields CASSPPRLSRGNYEQYF.

The chain carries TRBV28 and TRBJ2-3; the D gene could be TRBD1 or TRBD2 (6 bases each). This CDR3 comprises 14 residues. Trimming left V 5 bases short and J 5 bases short, with 14 bases between. Per the germline V gene, CDR1 is MDHEN and CDR2 is SYDVKM. CDR3 coding DNA: TGTGCCAGCAGTGAGGGGGGTGAGGGAGATACGCAGTATTTT. This codes for CASSEGGEGDTQYF. Using reference TRBV28 and TRBJ2-3 for the parts outside the CDR3, the full variable domain is DVKVTQSSRYLVKRTGEKVFLECVQDMDHENMFWYRQDPGLGLRLIYFSYDVKMKEKGDIPEGYSVSREKKERFSLILESASTNQTSMYLCASSEGGEGDTQYFGPGTRLTVL.

V is TRBV13 and J is TRBJ2-1; D ambiguous. Germline values: CDR1 PRHDT, CDR2 FYEKMQ (reference sequence). This CDR3 comprises 15 residues. Trimming shortened V by 1 base and J by 6 bases, and 13 bases separated the two germline ends. The CDR3 region is CASSLDYVGINEQFF. The CDR3 DNA sequence: TGTGCCAGCAGCTTAGACTATGTGGGGATCAATGAGCAGTTCTTC. Full variable domain (outside the CDR3, taken from reference TRBV13 and TRBJ2-1): AAGVIQSPRHLIKEKRETATLKCYPIPRHDTVYWYQQGPGQDPQFLISFYEKMQSDKGSIPDRFSAQQFSDYHSELNMSSLELGDSALYFCASSLDYVGINEQFFGPGTRLTVL.

The chain couples TRBV27 to TRBJ2-2; D not resolved. Trimming pared 4 bases from V and 8 bases from J, leaving 20 bases between. The germline V gene encodes CDR1 MNHEY and CDR2 SMNVEV (reference sequence). The CDR3 runs 16 residues. The CDR3 is CASSYISSQLLGELFF. CDR3 nucleotides: TGTGCCAGCAGTTATATTAGCTCCCAACTCTTGGGGGAGCTGTTTTTT.

This chain connects TRBV6-6 to TRBJ2-1; 8 positions agree with TRBD2. Germline CDR1 and CDR2: MNHNY and SVGAGI (reference sequence). This CDR3 contains 15 residues. V gave up 2 bases and J gave up 7 bases; unmatched junction bases: 7. The CDR3 DNA is TGTGCCAGCAGTTACCGGACTAGCCGGGGGAATGAGCAGTTCTTC. It yields the protein CASSYRTSRGNEQFF.

V and J are TRBV5-5 and TRBJ1-2; 7 nucleotides match TRBD1. Germline V gene lookup returns CDR1 SGHKS and CDR2 YYEKEE (reference sequence). The CDR3 contains 17 residues. J lost 7 bases, V lost 1 base, and 16 bases had no gene match. The CDR3 DNA follows: TGTGCCAGCAGCTTGAGCTGGCAGGGGGACCCCGGGGGTGGCTACACCTTC. This translates into CASSLSWQGDPGGGYTF.

V usage is TRBV19 and J usage is TRBJ1-2; D possibly corresponds to TRBD1 (6 bases). The CDR3 extends over 15 amino acids. The germline V and J ends were trimmed by 3 bases and 6 bases, with 17 bases remaining between them. Germline V gene sequence: CDR1 LNHDA, CDR2 SQIVND (reference sequence). CDR3 nucleotides: TGTGCCAGTAGTATTCCCCTTACAGGGAAGGATGGCTACACCTTC. This encodes CASSIPLTGKDGYTF.

This rearrangement joins TRBV29-1 to TRBJ2-7; the D gene could be TRBD1 or TRBD2 (5 bases each). Germline CDR1 and CDR2: SQVTM and ANQGSEA. V shed 2 bases and J shed 2 bases, with 10 bases lying between them. There are 13 residues in the CDR3. The CDR3: CSVERDATYEQYF. In nucleotides, the CDR3 is TGCAGCGTTGAAAGGGACGCAACCTACGAGCAGTACTTC.

CDR3 bases: TGTGCCAGCAGCTTGGGGCGGCATGGCCCTAGCACAGATACGCAGTATTTT. Amino acids: CASSLGRHGPSTDTQYF. The chain carries TRBV5-6 and TRBJ2-3; no firm D call. V gave up 0 bases and J gave up 0 bases, with 14 bases separating them. The CDR3 spans 17 residues. Germline assignment: CDR1 SGHDT and CDR2 YYEEEE.

The rearrangement links TRBV7-8 to TRBJ2-7, with 7 bases matching TRBD1. Looked up from germline, CDR1 is SGHVS and CDR2 is FQNEAQ. The V gene end was trimmed by 4 bases and the J gene end by 2 bases; junction bases not matched to a gene: 8. This CDR3 comprises 15 residues. CDR3 region: CASSSGTDFPYEQYF. In DNA, the CDR3 is TGTGCCAGCAGCTCCGGGACAGACTTCCCCTACGAGCAGTACTTC.

The CDR3: CSVRDTNSYEQYF. CDR3 in DNA: TGCAGCGTCCGGGACACTAACTCCTACGAGCAGTACTTC. The chain is built from TRBV29-1 and TRBJ2-7, with D possibly matching TRBD1 (6 bases). The CDR3 extends over 13 amino acids. V was trimmed by 6 bases and J by 0 bases, leaving 12 bases between them. Germline CDR1 reads SQVTM; CDR2 reads ANQGSEA.

The chain combines TRBV27 with TRBJ1-1; unclear D gene. CDR3 length: 14 residues. Germline CDR1 is MNHEY and CDR2 is SMNVEV (reference sequence). V was trimmed by 5 bases and J by 0 bases, leaving 10 bases between them. CDR3 sequence (DNA): TGTGCCAGCAGTCCCACGGATGTGAACACTGAAGCTTTCTTT. It encodes CASSPTDVNTEAFF.

The chain employs TRBV5-4 and TRBJ2-2; D is ambiguous. V dropped 4 bases and J dropped 1 base, with 8 bases sitting between them. The germline CDR1 and CDR2 sequences are SGHNT and YYREEE (reference sequence). CDR3 size: 14 residues. CDR3 loop: CASSVGGNTGELFF. CDR3 DNA sequence: TGTGCCAGCAGCGTTGGTGGGAACACCGGGGAGCTGTTTTTT.

V is TRBV19 and J is TRBJ2-7; the D is unclear. There are 13 residues in the CDR3. Trimming shortened V by 5 bases and J by 4 bases, and 12 bases separated the two germline ends. CDR1 and CDR2 (germline): LNHDA, SQIVND (reference sequence). DNA of the CDR3: TGTGCCAGTAGTCCGCTCTTGGGTTACGAGCAGTACTTC. Translated, it gives CASSPLLGYEQYF.

The rearrangement uses TRBV6-4 and TRBJ2-2; 12 bases fit TRBD2. This CDR3 spans 15 amino acids. Germline CDR1 is MRHNA and CDR2 is SNTAGT. Losses at the gene ends were 3 bases for V and 4 bases for J; bases not matched to a gene: 0. The CDR3 DNA reads TGTGCCAGCAGTGAGACTAGCGGGGGCACCGGGGAGCTGTTTTTT. Encoded protein: CASSETSGGTGELFF.

This rearrangement joins TRBV4-1 to TRBJ1-4, with a tentative D call TRBD1 (5 bases). Looked up from germline, CDR1 is MGHRA and CDR2 is YSYEKL. Trimming left V 4 bases short and J 6 bases short, with 9 bases between. The CDR3 spans 13 residues. The CDR3 here is CASSPWDHEKLFF. The CDR3 bases are TGCGCCAGCAGCCCCTGGGACCATGAAAAACTGTTTTTT.

J is TRBJ1-2 and V is TRBV27, with a possible D match to TRBD1 (5 bases). In germline, CDR1 is MNHEY, CDR2 SMNVEV (reference sequence). CDR3 length: 16 residues. Trimming left V 4 bases short and J 2 bases short, with 17 bases between. This CDR3 reads CASSSLRGAGNYGYTF. CDR3 nucleotides: TGTGCCAGCAGTTCACTCCGAGGGGCGGGAAACTATGGCTACACCTTC.